The sample holds a few counts of the clone carrying this T cell receptor (beta chain). TCRdb recomputed calls from the RACE reads with MiXCR, one row per CDR3 protein. In the table there are fewer than 500,000 distinct CDR3 sequences, nearly 5% of which are singletons. This sample was included in a study of human T cells and chemical hapten exposure. Study information: Mostly female, the patients presented with alopecia areata, totalis or universalis.

Time point here: patch test 1, 2 weeks after DPC sensitization. Treatment noted: therapeutic diphenylcyclopropenone sensitization with weekly scalp DPC. The donor pool consisted of alopecia patients aged 18 to 70 years, considered suitable for DPC. Germline V CDR1 and CDR2: DFQATT, SNEGSKA (reference sequence). This CDR3 has 19 amino acids. V shed 1 base and J shed 3 bases, with 25 bases lying between them. The specimen comprised whole blood, sampled in connection with sensitization to the hapten diphenylcyclopropenone (DPC). V gene TRBV20-1 combines with J gene TRBJ2-1; tentative D call: TRBD2 (6 bases). The clonotype originates from a woman between 50 and 59 years old with alopecia areata. Some clones in this sample may be carry-over from other donors' samples. CDR3 sequence reads: CSARAGFELAQTFYNEQFF. The CDR3 DNA reads as TGCAGTGCTAGAGCGGGTTTCGAACTAGCACAAACCTTCTACAATGAGCAGTTCTTC.